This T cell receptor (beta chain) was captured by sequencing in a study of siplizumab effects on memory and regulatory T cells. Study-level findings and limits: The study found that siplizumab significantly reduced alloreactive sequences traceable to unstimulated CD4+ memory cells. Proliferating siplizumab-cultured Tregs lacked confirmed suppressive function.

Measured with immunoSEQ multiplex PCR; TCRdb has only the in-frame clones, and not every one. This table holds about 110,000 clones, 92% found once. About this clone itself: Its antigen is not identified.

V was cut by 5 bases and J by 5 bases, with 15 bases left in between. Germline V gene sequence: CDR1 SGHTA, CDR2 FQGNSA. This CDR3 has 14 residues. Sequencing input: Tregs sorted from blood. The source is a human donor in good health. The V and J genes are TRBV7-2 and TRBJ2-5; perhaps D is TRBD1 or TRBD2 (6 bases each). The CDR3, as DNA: TGTGCCAGCAGCCGGTGGGGGGCGTTGGAGACCCAGTACTTC. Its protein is CASSRWGALETQYF.